This record concerns one TCR beta chain sequence. The source of the sample is a study of blood T cell repertoires in COVID-19. Whole-study context: Samples came from the United States, Italy and Spain, spanning acute and convalescent COVID-19.

In assigning cohorts, the study relied on participant-reported clinical history. Two negative PCRs, clearance, or symptom resolution were required of recovered Cohort 3 donors. Trimming cost V 4 bases and J 8 bases, with 14 bases left between them. The CDR3 is 14 amino acids. CDR1 is LGHDT, CDR2 YNNKEL, per germline (reference sequence). Original handling: Nucleated cell counts were estimated from reference gene primer amplification. Here immunoSEQ multiplex PCR was the method, and the copy in TCRdb shows in-frame clones only, minus some. Clone size and V and J calls were adopted from that table, with D and trimming inferred from the DNA. The data show about 330,000 clones, more than 85% seen once.

The source material was PBMCs or T cells enriched from blood (not recorded which). This TCR derives from a woman aged 30 to 39 who had recovered from COVID-19. The rearrangement links TRBV3-1 (or the pseudogene TRBV3-2) to TRBJ1-4, with D possibly TRBD1 on 5 matching bases. The CDR3 protein is CASSPPGGEEKLFF. Here the CDR3 DNA reads TGTGCCAGCAGCCCCCCGGGGGGGGAAGAAAAACTGTTTTTT.